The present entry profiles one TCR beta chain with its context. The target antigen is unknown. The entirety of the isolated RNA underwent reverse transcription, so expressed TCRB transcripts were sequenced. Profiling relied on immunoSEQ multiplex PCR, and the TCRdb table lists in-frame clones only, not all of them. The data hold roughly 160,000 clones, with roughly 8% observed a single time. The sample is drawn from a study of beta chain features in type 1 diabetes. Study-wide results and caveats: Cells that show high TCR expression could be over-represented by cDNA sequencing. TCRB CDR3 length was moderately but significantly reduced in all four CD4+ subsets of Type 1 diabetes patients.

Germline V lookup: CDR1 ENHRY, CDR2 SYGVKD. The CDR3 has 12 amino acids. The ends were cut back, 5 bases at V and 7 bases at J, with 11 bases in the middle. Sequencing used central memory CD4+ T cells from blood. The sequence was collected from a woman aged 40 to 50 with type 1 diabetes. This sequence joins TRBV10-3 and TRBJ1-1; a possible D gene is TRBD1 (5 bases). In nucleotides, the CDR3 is TGTGCCATCAGTCCTAGGGGCTTTGAAGCTTTCTTT. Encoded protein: CAISPRGFEAFF.